This entry lists 13 T cell receptor beta chains sequenced from one sample in a study of blood T cells in healthy people across ages. For the second PCR, which ran for 7 to 11 cycles, a sample-barcoded 5' primer and a J-beta primer mix were used. TCRdb re-called the 5' RACE reads with MiXCR, one entry per CDR3 protein. The data contain about 1,600,000 distinct CDR3 sequences, roughly 40% of them seen just once; the ten biggest clones take up under 8%. The sample consisted of blood. The receptors were gathered from a woman between 18 and 29 years old in good health.

The genes are TRBV5-1 and TRBJ2-7; the D gene could be TRBD1 or TRBD2 (7 bases each). There are 15 residues in the CDR3. CDR1 is SGHRS and CDR2 is YFSETQ in the germline V gene. Trimming shortened V by 4 bases and J by 6 bases, and 20 bases separated the two germline ends. Here the CDR3 reads CASSQMTGRAGEQYF. In DNA, the CDR3 is TGCGCCAGCAGCCAAATGACAGGGAGGGCAGGCGAGCAGTACTTC.

The chain joins TRBV6-6 to TRBJ2-5; 8 bases align to TRBD2. Germline CDR1 MNHNY, CDR2 SVGAGI (reference sequence). V lost 2 bases and J lost 4; bases outside the gene matches: 6. This CDR3 has 15 residues. This chain's CDR3 is CASSYTSGPSETQYF. The CDR3 DNA follows: TGTGCCAGCAGTTACACTAGCGGCCCCTCAGAGACCCAGTACTTC.

This clonotype came up a few times. The chain recombines TRBV20-1 with TRBJ2-7; 8 nucleotides agree with TRBD1. Germline V gene data show CDR1 as DFQATT and CDR2 as SNEGSKA (reference sequence). V was clipped by 5 bases and J by 3 bases; unmatched bases: 9. The CDR3 contains 14 residues. The CDR3 sequence: CSAESGTGFYEQYF. In nucleotides, the CDR3 is TGCAGTGCTGAATCCGGGACAGGTTTCTACGAGCAGTACTTC.

V usage is TRBV4-1 and J usage is TRBJ2-6; D is unclear. Trimming pared 1 base from V and 3 bases from J, leaving 13 bases between. Germline CDR1 reads MGHRA; CDR2 reads YSYEKL. This CDR3 comprises 17 residues. CDR3 nucleotides: TGCGCCAGCAGCCAAGGGCCGGGTATTGGTGGGGCCAACGTCCTGACTTTC. It codes for CASSQGPGIGGANVLTF.

The V gene is TRBV18, the J gene TRBJ2-3, with 8 bases matching TRBD1. Germline V gene lookup returns CDR1 KGHSH and CDR2 LQKENI. Trimming removed 5 bases from V and 8 bases from J; junction bases left unmatched: 12. The CDR3 is 15 amino acids. The CDR3 coding sequence is TGTGCCAGCTCAGATCGACAGGGGTCGGGAGCTACGCAGTATTTT. Translating it yields CASSDRQGSGATQYF.

This clonotype was detected only a few times. The chain joins TRBV7-2 to TRBJ2-7; 9 bases are a match to TRBD2. The V segment lost 1 base and the J segment 4 bases; nucleotides outside the gene matches: 8. Germline assignment: CDR1 SGHTA and CDR2 FQGNSA. There are 16 residues in the CDR3. The CDR3 sequence is CASSLGFQRGVYEQYF. The CDR3 DNA sequence: TGTGCCAGCAGCTTAGGATTCCAGCGGGGGGTATACGAGCAGTACTTC.

This clonotype was observed a few times. V and J are TRBV6-2 or TRBV6-3 and TRBJ1-2; D gene ambiguous. CDR1 and CDR2 (germline): MNHEY, SVGEGT. V lost 5 bases and J 3 bases, leaving 16 bases between the germline ends. CDR3 length: 15 amino acids. The CDR3 DNA is TGTGCCAGCAGTACTGGACCGATAAAGGACTATGGCTACACCTTC. Translated, it gives CASSTGPIKDYGYTF.

The genes are TRBV20-1 and TRBJ2-2; TRBD1 agrees at 7 bases. After removal of 2 bases from V and 4 bases from J, the junction contained 7 bases not matched to a gene. Germline V gives CDR1 DFQATT, CDR2 SNEGSKA (reference sequence). CDR3 length: 15 amino acids. CDR3 sequence (DNA): TGCAGTGCTAGACCCTCCGGACAGGCCACCGGGGAGCTGTTTTTT. This encodes CSARPSGQATGELFF.

This clonotype was recorded a few times. The V and J genes are TRBV4-1 and TRBJ1-1, with D uncertain. There are 14 residues in the CDR3. V was shortened by 5 bases and J by 0 bases, with 10 bases between the two germline ends. Germline assignment: CDR1 MGHRA and CDR2 YSYEKL. The CDR3 region is CASSSIGLNTEAFF. DNA of the CDR3: TGCGCCAGCAGCTCGATCGGGCTGAACACTGAAGCTTTCTTT.

V and J are TRBV29-1 and TRBJ2-7, with D possibly TRBD1 on 5 matching bases. Trimming left V 7 bases short and J 0 bases short, with 13 bases between. From germline, CDR1 is SQVTM and CDR2 ANQGSEA. The CDR3 loop spans 13 amino acids. The CDR3 DNA reads as TGCAGCGCCAGACAGATGAGCTCCTACGAGCAGTACTTC. Its translation is CSARQMSSYEQYF.

The chain links TRBV20-1 to TRBJ2-7; D may be TRBD2 (5 bases). Germline assignment: CDR1 DFQATT and CDR2 SNEGSKA (reference sequence). This CDR3 has 13 residues. V lost 3 bases, J lost 3 bases, and 12 bases lay in between. CDR3 loop: CSARSEAYYEQYF. CDR3 nucleotide sequence: TGCAGTGCTAGGTCGGAGGCGTACTACGAGCAGTACTTC.

The chain recombines TRBV27 with TRBJ2-3; D might be TRBD1 or TRBD2, each matching 6 bases. The CDR3 consists of 19 residues. Germline V gene lookup returns CDR1 MNHEY and CDR2 SMNVEV (reference sequence). V was shortened by 3 bases and J by 1 base, with 23 bases between the two germline ends. As DNA, the CDR3 is TGTGCCAGCAGTTTTACAGGGCCGCTCGGGCGGGGAGGCACAGATACGCAGTATTTT. The encoded protein is CASSFTGPLGRGGTDTQYF.

This clonotype was counted a few times. The chain combines TRBV5-1 with TRBJ1-2; D remains unclear. The V gene lost 4 bases and the J gene lost 3 bases, with 13 bases spanning the gap. The germline CDR1 and CDR2 sequences are SGHRS and YFSETQ. This CDR3 contains 14 residues. CDR3 loop: CASSKDPSDYGYTF. CDR3 sequence (DNA): TGCGCCAGCAGCAAGGACCCAAGTGACTATGGCTACACCTTC.